This T cell receptor (beta chain) is drawn from a study of cytomegalovirus exposure and HLA in healthy donors. Trimming stripped 3 bases from V and 2 bases from J, with 14 bases between. The V gene's germline CDR1 is MNHEY and CDR2 SMNVEV (reference sequence). This CDR3 region has 15 residues. The study ran its PCR with 60 Vbeta and 13 Jbeta primers. TCRdb's table, derived via immunoSEQ multiplex PCR, lists solely in-frame clones and lacks some. The top ten clones hold 2.9% of a sample with roughly 220,000 clones, about 82% of them seen once. Sequenced material: PBMCs. The chain carries TRBV27 and TRBJ2-7, with D tentatively TRBD2 (5 bases). The receptor was derived from a young man in good health and CMV-seronegative. CDR3: CASSFSGFNPYEQYF. The CDR3 DNA follows: TGTGCCAGCAGTTTTTCGGGATTCAACCCCTACGAGCAGTACTTC.